This T cell receptor beta chain was sequenced during a study of T cell clonality in common variable immunodeficiency. Using immunoSEQ multiplex PCR, the repertoire was profiled, and TCRdb retains in-frame clones only, with some absent. The profile covers 6,500 to 8,500 clones, none occurring a single time. General observations from the study: Authors noted CVID clonality's cause needs subpopulation repertoire sequencing. Common variable immunodeficiency TCR beta sequences reportedly had fewer deletions and N-nucleotide insertions.

For this clone: The target antigen is unknown. Mismatch with germline at one junction end may stem from a read error.

Sequencing used peripheral blood mononuclear cells. This TCR was sampled from a human donor with common variable immunodeficiency.

The sequenced part of the CDR3 DNA is TGTGCCAGTAGTATCGCGGGAGGGGACACAAATACG. This gives the protein CASSIAGGDTNT. The complete CDR3 protein is CASSIAGGDTNTQYF. The rearrangement links TRBV19 to TRBJ2-3; TRBD2 aligns across 9 bases. The CDR3 goes on 3 residues after the read ends, and that part is filled in from the germline J gene. This CDR3 comprises 15 residues. Germline V lookup: CDR1 LNHDA, CDR2 SQIVND (reference sequence). Together with reference TRBV19 and TRBJ2-3, the CDR3 gives the full variable domain: DGGITQSPKYLFRKEGQNVTLSCEQNLNHDAMYWYRQDPGQGLRLIYYSQIVNDFQKGDIAEGYSVSREKKESFPLTVTSAQKNPTAFYLCASSIAGGDTNTQYFGPGTRLTVL.